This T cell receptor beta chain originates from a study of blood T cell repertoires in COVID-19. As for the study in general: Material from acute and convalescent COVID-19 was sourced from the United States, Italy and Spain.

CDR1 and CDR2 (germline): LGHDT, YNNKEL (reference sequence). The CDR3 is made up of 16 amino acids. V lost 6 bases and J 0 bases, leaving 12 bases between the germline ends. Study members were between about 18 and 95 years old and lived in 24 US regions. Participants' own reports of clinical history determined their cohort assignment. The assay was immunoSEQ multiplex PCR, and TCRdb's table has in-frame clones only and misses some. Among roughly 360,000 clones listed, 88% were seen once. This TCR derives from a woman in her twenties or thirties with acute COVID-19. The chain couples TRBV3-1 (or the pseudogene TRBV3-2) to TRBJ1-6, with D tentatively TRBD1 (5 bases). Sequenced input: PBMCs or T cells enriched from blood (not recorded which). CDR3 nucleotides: TGTGCCAGCAGTCAACAGGCAAGCTCCTATAATTCACCCCTCCACTTT. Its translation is CASSQQASSYNSPLHF.